This T cell receptor beta chain stems from a study of T cell repertoires in cytomegalovirus infection. Study results and limitations: HLA-C-restricted CMV clonotypes gave the most frequent clonotype in two of eight donors.

One entry per CDR3 protein, called by TCRdb with MiXCR from the reads. In the table there are just over 300,000 distinct CDR3 sequences, about 17% of which are singletons. Details on this clonotype: Antigen specificity is unknown.

The source of this sequence is a human donor in good health (CMV status not recorded). Some clones in this sample may be carry-over from other donors' samples. The sample was PBMCs.

The CDR3 loop is CAISELTGTVAFF. The CDR3 bases are TGTGCCATCAGTGAACTTACGGGGACCGTGGCTTTCTTT. The chain uses TRBV10-3 and TRBJ1-1, with a weak D call TRBD1 (5 bases). Per the germline V gene, CDR1 is ENHRY and CDR2 is SYGVKD. CDR3 size: 13 residues. The ends were cut back, 3 bases at V and 11 bases at J, with 16 bases in the middle.